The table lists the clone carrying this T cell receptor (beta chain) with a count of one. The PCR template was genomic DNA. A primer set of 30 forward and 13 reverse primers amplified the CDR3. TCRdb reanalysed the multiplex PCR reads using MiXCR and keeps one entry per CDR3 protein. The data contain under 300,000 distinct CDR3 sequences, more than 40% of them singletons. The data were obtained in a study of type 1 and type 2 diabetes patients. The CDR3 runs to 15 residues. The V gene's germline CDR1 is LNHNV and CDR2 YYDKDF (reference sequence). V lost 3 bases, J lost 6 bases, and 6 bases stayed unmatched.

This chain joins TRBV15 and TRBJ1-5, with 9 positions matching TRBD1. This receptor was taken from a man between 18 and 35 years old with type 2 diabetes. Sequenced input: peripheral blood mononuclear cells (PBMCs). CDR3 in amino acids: CATSRAGQGIQPQHF. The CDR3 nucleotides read TGTGCCACCAGCAGGGCCGGACAGGGGATTCAGCCCCAGCATTTT.